The 30 T cell receptor beta chains presented below share a single source sample, sequenced in a study of T cells in localized non-small cell lung cancer. Data came from immunoSEQ multiplex PCR; TCRdb stores just in-frame clones and leaves some out. The sample records 30,000 to 35,000 clones, about 88% being singletons. Sequencing used peripheral blood, obtained before any cancer treatment. The receptors shown here come from a woman between 35 and 70 years old with stage I lung adenocarcinoma.

The chain has TRBV28 and TRBJ1-2, with 11 bases aligning to TRBD1. With 4 bases clipped from V and 8 bases from J, the junction kept 9 bases outside the gene matches. Per germline, CDR1 MDHEN and CDR2 SYDVKM. CDR3 length equals 15 residues. CDR3 bases: TGTGCCAGCAGTTCGACGGGACAGGGGGTAAGGGGCTACACCTTC. This codes for CASSSTGQGVRGYTF.

This clone was detected a few times. This CDR3 is CAISEMGQGFYEQYF. The CDR3 DNA follows: TGTGCCATCAGTGAAATGGGACAGGGGTTCTACGAGCAGTACTTC. The chain couples TRBV10-3 to TRBJ2-7, with TRBD1 matching over 10 bases. The V and J ends lost 3 bases and 3 bases, in that order; junction bases with no gene match: 5. Germline V lookup: CDR1 ENHRY, CDR2 SYGVKD. The CDR3 is made up of 15 amino acids.

The genes are TRBV9 and TRBJ2-7; D is uncertain. CDR1 and CDR2 from the germline V gene are SGDLS and YYNGEE. The V end was cut by 5 bases, the J end by 6 bases, with 12 bases between. The CDR3 spans 12 residues. CDR3 sequence (DNA): TGTGCCAGCAGGGGTCTAAACGGCGAGCAGTACTTC. Translated: CASRGLNGEQYF.

V is TRBV7-9 and J is TRBJ2-3; tentatively, D is TRBD1 (6 bases). Germline-derived CDR1 and CDR2 are SEHNR and FQNEAQ (reference sequence). V was clipped by 4 bases and J by 0 bases, with 14 bases between them. The CDR3 sequence is 16 residues long. The CDR3 region has the DNA TGTGCCAGCAGCTCATCCAGGGGAACTAGCACAGATACGCAGTATTTT. Its translation: CASSSSRGTSTDTQYF.

This sequence joins TRBV2 and TRBJ1-5; D unresolved. Looked up from germline, CDR1 is SNHLY and CDR2 is FYNNEI. V shed 2 bases and J shed 1 base, with 9 bases lying between them. This CDR3 is 15 amino acids long. The CDR3 loop is CASSEIWGSNQPQHF. As DNA, the CDR3 is TGTGCCAGCAGTGAAATTTGGGGAAGCAATCAGCCCCAGCATTTT.

The V and J genes are TRBV20-1 and TRBJ2-3; D remains unclear. CDR1 is DFQATT and CDR2 is SNEGSKA in the germline V gene (reference sequence). Trimming shortened V by 5 bases and J by 6 bases, and 6 bases separated the two germline ends. The CDR3 extends over 10 amino acids. The CDR3 is CSAGFDTQYF. For the CDR3, the DNA is TGCAGTGCTGGTTTTGATACGCAGTATTTT.

J is TRBJ1-6 and V is TRBV6-5, with D possibly being TRBD1 (6 bases). The V gene lost 2 bases and the J gene lost 10 bases, with 15 bases spanning the gap. Germline values: CDR1 MNHEY, CDR2 SVGAGI. The CDR3 extends over 15 amino acids. CDR3 coding DNA: TGTGCCAGCAGTTACGAGCGCAGGGGTAGCTCACCCCTCCACTTT. It is translated as CASSYERRGSSPLHF.

This clone was counted between two and nine times. The chain has TRBV19 and TRBJ1-1; D is unclear. CDR3 size: 13 residues. Germline V gives CDR1 LNHDA, CDR2 SQIVND (reference sequence). Trimming removed 4 bases at V and 1 base at J, with 7 bases between. CDR3 region: CASSTRQNTEAFF. CDR3 in DNA: TGTGCCAGTAGTACCCGACAGAACACTGAAGCTTTCTTT.

The V gene is TRBV7-8, the J gene TRBJ2-4; a weak D match, TRBD1 (5 bases). The CDR3 sequence is 15 residues long. V lost 0 bases to trimming and J lost 4 bases, with 10 bases between them. Germline V CDR1 and CDR2: SGHVS, FQNEAQ. The CDR3 loop reads CASSLATAYKNIQYF. The CDR3 nucleotides are TGTGCCAGCAGCTTAGCGACAGCATATAAAAACATTCAGTACTTC. Drawing the rest from reference TRBV7-8 and TRBJ2-4, the complete variable domain is GAGVSQSPRYKVAKRGQDVALRCDPISGHVSLFWYQQALGQGPEFLTYFQNEAQLDKSGLPSDRFFAERPEGSVSTLKIQRTQQEDSAVYLCASSLATAYKNIQYFGAGTRLSVL.

In its sample, this clone was seen a few times. V usage is TRBV5-6 and J usage is TRBJ1-1; no definite D call. From germline, CDR1 is SGHDT and CDR2 YYEEEE. The CDR3 has 14 residues. Trimming stripped 1 base from V and 1 base from J, with 8 bases between. The CDR3 sequence is CASSLYGPNTEAFF. The CDR3 region has the DNA TGTGCCAGCAGCTTGTATGGGCCGAACACTGAAGCTTTCTTT.

V usage is TRBV10-1 and J usage is TRBJ1-2; 7 positions match TRBD1. V shed 6 bases and J 3 bases; nucleotides not matched to a gene: 16. This CDR3 region has 17 residues. CDR1 WNHNN and CDR2 SYGVQD come from the germline V gene (reference sequence). CDR3 protein: CASSDTRDSPRHYGYTF. Written as DNA, the CDR3 is TGCGCCAGCAGCGACACCCGGGACAGCCCCCGGCACTATGGCTACACCTTC.

This chain's CDR3 is CASSWGLAGAQGTQYF. DNA of the CDR3: TGTGCCAGCAGCTGGGGACTAGCGGGGGCTCAGGGGACCCAGTACTTC. V is TRBV5-8 and J is TRBJ2-5; 14 nucleotides agree with TRBD2. Germline V lookup: CDR1 SGHTS, CDR2 YDEGEE. The J segment lost 7 bases and the V segment lost 3 bases, leaving 8 bases of the junction unmatched. The CDR3 runs 16 residues. Variable domain in full (rest from reference TRBV5-8 and TRBJ2-5): EAGVTQSPTHLIKTRGQQATLRCSPISGHTSVYWYQQALGLGLQFLLWYDEGEERNRGNFPPRFSGRQFPNYSSELNVNALELEDSALYLCASSWGLAGAQGTQYFGPGTRLLVL.

The chain couples TRBV7-8 to TRBJ2-3; 8 bases map to TRBD2. There are 15 residues in the CDR3. V gave up 4 bases and J gave up 5 bases; unmatched junction bases: 8. Germline CDR1 SGHVS, CDR2 FQNEAQ. CDR3 DNA sequence: TGTGCCAGCAGCTACTCCGGGGGGGGTTTAGATACGCAGTATTTT. This sequence encodes CASSYSGGGLDTQYF.

The chain links TRBV5-1 to TRBJ2-7, with D tentatively TRBD1 (6 bases). Trimming pared 0 bases from V and 3 bases from J, leaving 10 bases between. CDR1 and CDR2 (germline): SGHRS, YFSETQ. CDR3 length: 14 amino acids. The CDR3 DNA sequence: TGCGCCAGCAGCTTGGATGGCAGGGGCTACGAGCAGTACTTC. Protein product: CASSLDGRGYEQYF. The full variable domain, completed using reference TRBV5-1 and TRBJ2-7, is KAGVTQTPRYLIKTRGQQVTLSCSPISGHRSVSWYQQTPGQGLQFLFEYFSETQRNKGNFPGRFSGRQFSNSRSEMNVSTLELGDSALYLCASSLDGRGYEQYFGPGTRLTVT.

This chain links TRBV5-1 with TRBJ2-2, with 12 nucleotides matching TRBD2. Germline V lookup: CDR1 SGHRS, CDR2 YFSETQ. The CDR3 is made up of 17 amino acids. V lost 4 bases to trimming and J lost 4 bases; unmatched junction nucleotides: 8. This CDR3 reads CASSQLAGGLFTGELFF. The DNA for the CDR3 is TGCGCCAGCAGCCAACTAGCGGGGGGCCTTTTCACCGGGGAGCTGTTTTTT. Together with reference TRBV5-1 and TRBJ2-2, the CDR3 gives the full variable domain: KAGVTQTPRYLIKTRGQQVTLSCSPISGHRSVSWYQQTPGQGLQFLFEYFSETQRNKGNFPGRFSGRQFSNSRSEMNVSTLELGDSALYLCASSQLAGGLFTGELFFGEGSRLTVL.

The V gene is TRBV7-6, the J gene TRBJ1-2; D not resolved. The CDR3 totals 12 residues. V was trimmed by 5 bases and J by 4 bases, leaving 8 bases between them. Germline loops: CDR1 SGHVS, CDR2 FNYEAQ. CDR3: CASSPDGYGYTF. In DNA, the CDR3 is TGTGCCAGCAGCCCGGACGGCTATGGCTACACCTTC.

The chain links TRBV15 to TRBJ2-1; perhaps TRBD2 as D (5 bases). Trimming stripped 3 bases from V and 5 bases from J, with 14 bases between. The germline CDR1 and CDR2 sequences are LNHNV and YYDKDF (reference sequence). This CDR3 region has 15 residues. CDR3 residues: CATSSPPSGDNEQFF. The CDR3, as DNA: TGTGCCACCAGCAGCCCTCCATCCGGGGACAATGAGCAGTTCTTC.

The rearrangement uses TRBV5-1 and TRBJ2-2; 7 bases are a match to TRBD1. The J segment lost 3 bases and the V segment lost 0 bases, leaving 5 bases of the junction unmatched. The CDR3 has 16 amino acids. From germline, CDR1 is SGHRS and CDR2 YFSETQ. The CDR3 reads CASSLASGGDTGELFF. The CDR3 DNA is TGCGCCAGCAGCTTGGCCTCAGGGGGAGACACCGGGGAGCTGTTTTTT.

This sequence joins TRBV13 and TRBJ1-5; weak D call: TRBD1 (6 bases). The CDR3 extends over 14 amino acids. From germline, CDR1 is PRHDT and CDR2 FYEKMQ (reference sequence). Trimming removed 3 bases from V and 3 bases from J, with 9 bases in between. The CDR3 region has the DNA TGTGCCAGCAGCTTGACAGGTTTCAATCAGCCCCAGCATTTT. Amino acids: CASSLTGFNQPQHF.

The chain links TRBV5-1 to TRBJ2-3; no definite D call. CDR1 is SGHRS and CDR2 is YFSETQ in the germline V gene. This CDR3 is 14 amino acids long. V was trimmed by 0 bases and J by 3 bases, leaving 8 bases between them. CDR3 in amino acids: CASSLAKGTDTQYF. In DNA, the CDR3 is TGCGCCAGCAGCTTGGCCAAAGGGACAGATACGCAGTATTTT. The full variable domain, with the rest looked up from reference TRBV5-1 and TRBJ2-3, is KAGVTQTPRYLIKTRGQQVTLSCSPISGHRSVSWYQQTPGQGLQFLFEYFSETQRNKGNFPGRFSGRQFSNSRSEMNVSTLELGDSALYLCASSLAKGTDTQYFGPGTRLTVL.

The genes are TRBV2 and TRBJ2-3; D is possibly TRBD1 (6 bases). This CDR3 comprises 15 residues. Germline V gene data show CDR1 as SNHLY and CDR2 as FYNNEI. Trimming took off 3 bases at V and 4 bases at J, with 14 bases between the two ends. For the CDR3, the DNA is TGTGCCAGCAGTGAGGGGGCAGGGGCGTCAGATACGCAGTATTTT. It codes for CASSEGAGASDTQYF.

V usage is TRBV27 and J usage is TRBJ2-5; 9 positions match TRBD1. Germline trimming cut 2 bases from V and 5 bases from J; bases unmatched to any gene: 6. CDR3 length: 15 residues. Germline V lookup: CDR1 MNHEY, CDR2 SMNVEV (reference sequence). The CDR3 bases are TGTGCCAGCAGTTTACTTCGGGACAGGGCTGAGACCCAGTACTTC. It yields the protein CASSLLRDRAETQYF.

CDR3 bases: TGTGCCAGCAGGCGCGATTTGAATTTTAACTATGGCTACACCTTC. Translation gives CASRRDLNFNYGYTF. This chain connects TRBV6-6 to TRBJ1-2, with D hard to call. V was cut by 6 bases and J by 1 base, with 15 bases left in between. This CDR3 spans 15 amino acids. Germline values: CDR1 MNHNY, CDR2 SVGAGI (reference sequence).

This clone was counted between two and nine times. This chain uses TRBV15 with TRBJ1-2; perhaps TRBD1 as D (6 bases). The CDR3 consists of 17 residues. Germline V gives CDR1 LNHNV, CDR2 YYDKDF (reference sequence). V was cut by 3 bases and J by 6 bases, with 23 bases left in between. The CDR3 sequence is CATSSGDWDIQRDGYTF. DNA for the CDR3: TGTGCCACCAGCAGTGGCGATTGGGACATACAAAGGGATGGCTACACCTTC.

This chain uses TRBV27 with TRBJ1-2; 9 nucleotides line up with TRBD1. J lost 3 bases, V lost 6 bases, and 5 bases had no gene match. The CDR3 has 14 amino acids. Germline V gene sequence: CDR1 MNHEY, CDR2 SMNVEV (reference sequence). The CDR3 sequence: CASRWTGAHYGYTF. CDR3 in DNA: TGTGCCAGCAGATGGACAGGGGCTCACTATGGCTACACCTTC.

The chain couples TRBV7-6 to TRBJ2-5; unclear D gene. The CDR3 length is 16 residues. Germline CDR1 reads SGHVS; CDR2 reads FNYEAQ. The germline V and J ends were trimmed by 5 bases and 2 bases, with 18 bases remaining between them. Here the CDR3 DNA reads TGTGCCAGCAGCCACTACCCCGGGCAGACACAAGAGACCCAGTACTTC. Encoded protein: CASSHYPGQTQETQYF.

The chain has TRBV5-4 and TRBJ1-1; perhaps TRBD1 as D (5 bases). Germline values: CDR1 SGHNT, CDR2 YYREEE (reference sequence). Trimming cost V 4 bases and J 4 bases, with 8 bases left between them. CDR3 size: 12 residues. DNA of the CDR3: TGTGCCAGCAGCGGAGGGACCACTGAAGCTTTCTTT. Protein product: CASSGGTTEAFF.

The genes are TRBV30 and TRBJ1-2; D unclear. The V gene lost 7 bases and the J gene lost 0 bases, with 15 bases spanning the gap. The germline V gene encodes CDR1 GTSNPN and CDR2 SVGIG (reference sequence). The CDR3 has 14 residues. CDR3: CASPRVRANYGYTF. The CDR3 DNA sequence: TGTGCCTCACCCCGGGTCCGAGCTAACTATGGCTACACCTTC.

V usage is TRBV5-5 and J usage is TRBJ2-3, with D hard to call. Germline loops: CDR1 SGHKS, CDR2 YYEKEE (reference sequence). Deletions cut 1 base from V and 4 bases from J, with 4 bases between. The CDR3 extends over 12 amino acids. CDR3 DNA sequence: TGTGCCAGCAGCTTGCCCCCAGATACGCAGTATTTT. Encoded protein: CASSLPPDTQYF.

This chain joins TRBV2 and TRBJ1-2, with TRBD1 matching 8 bases. The length of the CDR3 is 15 residues. Germline lookup yields CDR1 SNHLY and CDR2 FYNNEI. The V gene end was trimmed by 0 bases and the J gene end by 5 bases; junction bases not matched to a gene: 5. The CDR3 spells CASSEAAGGAYGYTF. The CDR3 bases are TGTGCCAGCAGTGAAGCGGCAGGGGGCGCGTATGGCTACACCTTC. Using reference TRBV2 and TRBJ1-2 for the parts outside the CDR3, the full variable domain is EPEVTQTPSHQVTQMGQEVILRCVPISNHLYFYWYRQILGQKVEFLVSFYNNEISEKSEIFDDQFSVERPDGSNFTLKIRSTKLEDSAMYFCASSEAAGGAYGYTFGSGTRLTVV.